This T cell receptor (beta chain) stems from a study of blood T cell repertoires in COVID-19. Across the study: Samples representing acute and convalescent COVID-19 were sourced from the United States, Italy and Spain.

Individuals aged roughly 18 to 95 years were recruited from about two dozen US areas. Participants were placed into cohorts based on the clinical history they reported. V lost 4 bases and J 2 bases, leaving 9 bases between the germline ends. The germline V gene encodes CDR1 LGHNA and CDR2 YSLEER. CDR3 length equals 13 residues. How the authors handled the data: Amplifying reference gene primers gave estimates of nucleated cell counts. Profiled with immunoSEQ multiplex PCR; TCRdb holds only in-frame clones, not every one. V and J calls and clone size are those listed in that table; D and trimming were worked out from the DNA. Counted here are 300,000 or so clones, 65% to 90% occurring once; the ten biggest clones make up about 4.2%. This clone has only a few counts.

The sequence was obtained from a woman between 35 and 50 years old with acute COVID-19. This chain links TRBV4-3 with TRBJ2-7; a weak D match, TRBD2 (5 bases). What was sequenced was PBMCs or T cells enriched from blood (not recorded which). CDR3 amino acids: CASSRGLTYEQYF. The CDR3 coding sequence is TGCGCCAGCAGCCGAGGACTTACCTACGAGCAGTACTTC.